A selection of T cell receptor beta chains follows, all from one sample in a study of type 1 regulatory T cells. MiXCR was run by TCRdb on the reads, yielding one entry per CDR3 protein. The sample holds fewer than 30,000 distinct CDR3 sequences, over 60% seen once. Their antigens remain unidentified. Source material: cultured T cells, either the whole culture or a sorted T cell fraction (not recorded which). The receptors were sampled from a human donor in good health. Each CDR3 is given with its conserved first and last residue. Each record gives: D gene, J gene, clone size, V gene, CDR3 protein, CDR3 DNA. D genes are given only for firm matches. The size of a clone is reported for some rows only, either as once, few or many, or as a class for expanded clones.

D: .; J: TRBJ2-2; size: .; V: TRBV3-1; CDR3: CASSRRGANTGELFF; DNA: TGTGCCAGCAGCCGAAGGGGGGCGAACACCGGGGAGCTGTTTTTT
D: .; J: TRBJ1-5; size: .; V: TRBV7-9; CDR3: CASSLGASKQPQHF; DNA: TGTGCCAGCAGCTTAGGGGCGTCAAAACAGCCCCAGCATTTT
D: .; J: TRBJ2-5; size: .; V: TRBV5-1; CDR3: CASSPGTPGGETQYF; DNA: TGCGCCAGCAGCCCAGGGACTCCCGGGGGAGAGACCCAGTACTTC
D: .; J: TRBJ1-6; size: .; V: TRBV20-1; CDR3: CSARSGYGISPLHF; DNA: TGCAGTGCTAGGTCCGGGTACGGAATTTCACCCCTCCACTTT
D: .; J: TRBJ1-2; size: few; V: TRBV12-3/TRBV12-4; CDR3: CASSLWQNYGYTF; DNA: TGTGCCAGCAGTTTATGGCAGAACTATGGCTACACCTTC
D: TRBD2; J: TRBJ2-1; size: .; V: TRBV3-1; CDR3: CASTHMTSHEQFF; DNA: TGTGCCAGCACCCACATGACTAGCCATGAGCAGTTCTTC
D: .; J: TRBJ1-1; size: .; V: TRBV3-1; CDR3: CASSQGSRADTEAFF; DNA: TGTGCCAGCAGCCAAGGTTCTCGGGCGGACACTGAAGCTTTCTTT
D: TRBD2; J: TRBJ2-5; size: .; V: TRBV7-2; CDR3: CASSFRNSRLAEETQYF; DNA: TGTGCCAGCAGCTTCCGAAACTCTCGACTAGCGGAAGAGACCCAGTACTTC
D: .; J: TRBJ2-5; size: few; V: TRBV20-1; CDR3: CSASHRGTQYF; DNA: TGCAGTGCTAGTCACCGGGGGACCCAGTACTTC
D: TRBD2; J: TRBJ2-7; size: few; V: TRBV6-6; CDR3: CASSYSGLAGGYEQYF; DNA: TGTGCCAGCAGTTACTCCGGACTAGCGGGGGGTTACGAGCAGTACTTC
D: TRBD2; J: TRBJ2-4; size: .; V: TRBV20-1; CDR3: CSARASGGAKNIQYF; DNA: TGCAGTGCTAGAGCTAGCGGGGGAGCCAAAAACATTCAGTACTTC
D: .; J: TRBJ1-2; size: .; V: TRBV5-1; CDR3: CASSLGQTNHYGYTF; DNA: TGCGCCAGCAGCTTGGGGCAGACAAACCACTATGGCTACACCTTC
D: .; J: TRBJ2-3; size: .; V: TRBV7-9; CDR3: CASRKGSTDTQYF; DNA: TGTGCCAGCAGGAAGGGATCAACAGATACGCAGTATTTT
D: .; J: TRBJ2-5; size: .; V: TRBV5-1; CDR3: CASSFPVAGGETQYF; DNA: TGCGCCAGCAGCTTCCCGGTGGCGGGCGGGGAGACCCAGTACTTC
D: .; J: TRBJ2-7; size: .; V: TRBV3-1; CDR3: CASTQRGQSYEQYF; DNA: TGTGCCAGCACCCAAAGAGGACAGTCCTACGAGCAGTACTTC
D: .; J: TRBJ1-6; size: few; V: TRBV4-1; CDR3: CASSFRERSVNSPLHF; DNA: TGCGCCAGCAGCTTCCGGGAACGTAGTGTGAATTCACCCCTCCACTTT
D: .; J: TRBJ1-2; size: .; V: TRBV12-3/TRBV12-4; CDR3: CASSLRDGYTF; DNA: TGTGCCAGCAGTTTAAGGGATGGCTACACCTTC
D: .; J: TRBJ1-1; size: .; V: TRBV5-1; CDR3: CASSLAPETYMNTEAFF; DNA: TGCGCCAGCAGCTTGGCGCCAGAAACTTACATGAACACTGAAGCTTTCTTT
D: .; J: TRBJ1-2; size: few; V: TRBV2; CDR3: CASSTRFGYTF; DNA: TGTGCCAGCAGTACAAGGTTTGGCTACACCTTC
D: .; J: TRBJ1-2; size: .; V: TRBV6-2/TRBV6-3; CDR3: CASIQSGRIPGGYTF; DNA: TGTGCCAGCATTCAATCCGGGAGAATCCCGGGTGGCTACACCTTC
D: .; J: TRBJ2-3; size: .; V: TRBV7-9; CDR3: CASSLRDDPYF; DNA: TGTGCCAGCAGCTTAAGGGACGATCCGTATTTT
D: TRBD1; J: TRBJ1-3; size: .; V: TRBV7-9; CDR3: CASSLAGTGVNTIYF; DNA: TGTGCCAGCAGCTTGGCCGGGACAGGGGTAAACACCATATATTTT
D: TRBD2; J: TRBJ2-1; size: .; V: TRBV12-3/TRBV12-4; CDR3: CASRTSGSGGRQFF; DNA: TGTGCCAGCAGGACTTCCGGGAGCGGGGGGCGCCAGTTCTTC
D: .; J: TRBJ2-4; size: .; V: TRBV3-1; CDR3: CAAGDQVKNIQYF; DNA: TGTGCCGCCGGGGACCAGGTCAAAAACATTCAGTACTTC
D: .; J: TRBJ2-5; size: .; V: TRBV20-1; CDR3: CSARDGTDYQETQYF; DNA: TGCAGTGCTAGAGACGGGACGGATTACCAAGAGACCCAGTACTTC
D: TRBD1; J: TRBJ2-6; size: .; V: TRBV7-2; CDR3: CASSATGASGANVLTF; DNA: TGTGCCAGCAGCGCGACAGGGGCCTCTGGGGCCAACGTCCTGACTTTC
D: TRBD1; J: TRBJ1-1; size: .; V: TRBV5-1; CDR3: CASSSPDRGTEAFF; DNA: TGCGCCAGCAGCTCGCCGGACAGGGGCACTGAAGCTTTCTTT
D: .; J: TRBJ1-4; size: .; V: TRBV2; CDR3: CASSEAGGATVKLFF; DNA: TGTGCCAGCAGTGAAGCAGGGGGTGCCACAGTAAAACTGTTTTTT
D: .; J: TRBJ2-4; size: .; V: TRBV5-4; CDR3: CASSYQTAIRALENIQYF; DNA: TGTGCCAGCAGCTACCAAACAGCGATCCGGGCCCTCGAAAACATTCAGTACTTC
D: .; J: TRBJ2-7; size: .; V: TRBV12-3/TRBV12-4; CDR3: CASSSGTNLPYEQYF; DNA: TGTGCCAGCAGTTCCGGGACAAATCTTCCCTACGAGCAGTACTTC
D: TRBD1; J: TRBJ1-2; size: .; V: TRBV5-4; CDR3: CASSSGTGPMFYGYTF; DNA: TGTGCCAGCAGCTCCGGGACAGGGCCTATGTTCTATGGCTACACCTTC
D: .; J: TRBJ1-5; size: .; V: TRBV6-1; CDR3: CAASGSVGLIGGQPQHF; DNA: TGTGCCGCATCGGGGTCAGTGGGCCTCATAGGGGGACAGCCCCAGCATTTT
D: .; J: TRBJ2-5; size: .; V: TRBV5-5; CDR3: CASSLGQETQYF; DNA: TGTGCCAGCAGCTTGGGGCAAGAGACCCAGTACTTC